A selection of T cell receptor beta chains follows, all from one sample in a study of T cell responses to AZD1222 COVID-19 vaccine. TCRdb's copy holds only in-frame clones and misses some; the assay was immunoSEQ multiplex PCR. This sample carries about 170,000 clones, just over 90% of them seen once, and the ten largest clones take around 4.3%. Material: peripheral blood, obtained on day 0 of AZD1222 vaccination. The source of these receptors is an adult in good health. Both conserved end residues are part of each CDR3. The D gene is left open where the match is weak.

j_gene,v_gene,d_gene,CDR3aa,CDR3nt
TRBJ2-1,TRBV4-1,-,CASSQGSSHSYNEQFF,TGCGCCAGCAGCCAAGGAAGTAGCCACTCCTACAATGAGCAGTTCTTC
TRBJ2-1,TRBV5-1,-,CASSRIAVGGNEQFF,TGCGCCAGCAGCCGGATAGCGGTTGGTGGCAATGAGCAGTTCTTC
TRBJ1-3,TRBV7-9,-,CASSPPDRYLGNTIYF,TGTGCCAGCAGCCCCCCCGACAGGTACCTTGGAAACACCATATATTTT
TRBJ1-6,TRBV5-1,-,CASRRVGNSPLHF,TGCGCCAGTCGCCGGGTTGGTAATTCACCCCTCCACTTT
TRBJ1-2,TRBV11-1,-,CASSSGTDYGYTF,TGTGCCAGCAGCTCCGGGACGGACTATGGCTACACCTTC
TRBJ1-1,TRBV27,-,CASSSLYLNTEAFF,TGTGCCAGCAGTTCCCTCTATTTGAACACTGAAGCTTTCTTT
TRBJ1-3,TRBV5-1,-,CASSLISTGSDSGNTIYF,TGCGCCAGCAGCTTGATAAGCACCGGGTCCGACTCTGGAAACACCATATATTTT
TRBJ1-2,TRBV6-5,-,CASQAHHGGYTF,TGTGCCAGCCAGGCTCACCACGGTGGCTACACCTTC
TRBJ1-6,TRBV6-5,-,CASSYSPGVDSPLHF,TGTGCCAGCAGTTACTCTCCCGGGGTTGACTCACCCCTCCACTTT
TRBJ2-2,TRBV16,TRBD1,CASSYWDRSTGELFF,TGTGCCAGCAGCTACTGGGACAGGTCCACCGGGGAGCTGTTTTTT
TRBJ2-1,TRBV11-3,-,CASSAYNEQFF,TGTGCCAGCAGCGCATATAATGAGCAGTTCTTC
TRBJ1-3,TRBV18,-,CASKEGAGNTIYF,TGTGCCAGCAAGGAAGGAGCTGGAAACACCATATATTTT
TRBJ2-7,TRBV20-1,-,CSASADDEQYF,TGCAGTGCTAGTGCGGACGACGAGCAGTACTTC
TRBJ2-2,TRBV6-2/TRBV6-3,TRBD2,CASSYSMAGAGGNTGELFF,TGTGCCAGCAGTTACTCGATGGCGGGAGCGGGGGGGAACACCGGGGAGCTGTTTTTT
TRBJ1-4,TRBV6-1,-,CASSDFGGLEKLFF,TGTGCCAGCAGTGATTTTGGTGGACTTGAAAAACTGTTTTTT
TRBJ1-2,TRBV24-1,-,CATSDFWRKEGAGYTF,TGTGCCACCAGTGATTTTTGGCGAAAGGAAGGAGCTGGCTACACCTTC
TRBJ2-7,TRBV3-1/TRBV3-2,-,CASSQGLNEQYF,TGTGCCAGCAGCCAAGGGCTTAACGAGCAGTACTTC
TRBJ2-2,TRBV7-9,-,CASRLTENTGELFF,TGTGCCAGCAGGCTGACTGAGAACACCGGGGAGCTGTTTTTT
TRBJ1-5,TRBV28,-,CASSYAGTDNQPQHF,TGTGCCAGCAGTTACGCCGGGACGGACAATCAGCCCCAGCATTTT
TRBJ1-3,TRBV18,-,CASSPPAGDTIYF,TGTGCCAGCTCACCACCGGCAGGGGACACCATATATTTT
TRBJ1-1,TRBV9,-,CASSVVSAVEAFF,TGTGCCAGCAGCGTAGTATCCGCCGTTGAAGCTTTCTTT